Shown below are 11 T cell receptor beta chains from a single sample sequenced in a study of blood T cell repertoires in COVID-19. Profiled with immunoSEQ multiplex PCR; TCRdb holds only in-frame clones, not every one. The sample lists 150,000 to 200,000 clones; approximately 80% were seen once. What was sequenced was peripheral blood. The receptors originated from a human donor in a cohort sampled during active COVID-19.

The chain recombines TRBV4-1 with TRBJ2-7, with 9 bases fitting TRBD1. The J segment lost 7 bases and the V segment lost 0 bases, leaving 10 bases of the junction unmatched. CDR3 length equals 16 residues. Germline CDR1 and CDR2: MGHRA and YSYEKL. The CDR3 protein is CASSQETGTGTKEQYF. DNA for the CDR3: TGCGCCAGCAGCCAAGAAACCGGGACAGGGACGAAGGAGCAGTACTTC.

The rearrangement uses TRBV11-3 and TRBJ2-6; weak D call: TRBD1 (6 bases). The germline V and J ends were trimmed by 5 bases and 0 bases, with 11 bases remaining between them. The CDR3 sequence is 16 residues long. Germline V gene lookup returns CDR1 SGHNT and CDR2 YENEEA. Here the CDR3 reads CASSPTGSSGANVLTF. CDR3 nucleotides: TGTGCCAGCAGCCCCACAGGGAGCTCTGGGGCCAACGTCCTGACTTTC.

The rearrangement links TRBV10-2 to TRBJ1-3; perhaps TRBD1 as D (6 bases). The CDR3 loop spans 15 amino acids. Trimming took 6 bases from V and 4 from J, leaving 16 bases between them. Per the germline V gene, CDR1 is WSHSY and CDR2 is SAAADI. The CDR3 loop is CASRKTRGDGNTIYF. The CDR3 bases are TGCGCCAGCAGGAAGACCAGGGGTGACGGAAACACCATATATTTT.

The J gene is TRBJ2-7, the V gene TRBV4-3, with TRBD2 matching over 9 bases. The ends lost 1 base at V and 0 bases at J; junction bases unmatched: 10. CDR3 length equals 18 residues. Germline V gene data show CDR1 as LGHNA and CDR2 as YSLEER. The CDR3 sequence is CASSQAASGEMSSYEQYF. The CDR3 DNA follows: TGCGCCAGCAGCCAAGCGGCTAGCGGGGAAATGAGCTCCTACGAGCAGTACTTC.

This clone has just a few counts. V gene TRBV5-1 combines with J gene TRBJ1-5; TRBD1 might be the D (6 bases). Per the germline V gene, CDR1 is SGHRS and CDR2 is YFSETQ. This CDR3 spans 14 amino acids. V was shortened by 4 bases and J by 0 bases, with 8 bases between the two germline ends. The CDR3 sequence is CASSQGGSNQPQHF. CDR3 nucleotide sequence: TGCGCCAGCAGCCAAGGGGGTAGCAATCAGCCCCAGCATTTT.

V usage is TRBV25-1 and J usage is TRBJ2-5, with D uncertain. The V gene lost 1 base and the J gene lost 2 bases, with 11 bases spanning the gap. Germline V gene sequence: CDR1 MGHDK, CDR2 SYGVNS. There are 15 residues in the CDR3. The CDR3 sequence: CASSEWSNIQETQYF. The DNA for the CDR3 is TGTGCCAGCAGTGAATGGAGCAACATTCAAGAGACCCAGTACTTC.

In this sample, this clone turned up a few times. The CDR3 here is CASTMTSGTSYEQYF. DNA for the CDR3: TGTGCCAGTACCATGACTAGCGGGACCTCCTACGAGCAGTACTTC. The chain is built from TRBV19 and TRBJ2-7; TRBD2 agrees at 11 bases. This CDR3 is built from 15 residues. The J segment lost 0 bases and the V segment lost 7 bases, leaving 5 bases of the junction unmatched. CDR1 is LNHDA, CDR2 SQIVND, per germline (reference sequence). Full variable domain (missing parts from reference TRBV19 and TRBJ2-7): DGGITQSPKYLFRKEGQNVTLSCEQNLNHDAMYWYRQDPGQGLRLIYYSQIVNDFQKGDIAEGYSVSREKKESFPLTVTSAQKNPTAFYLCASTMTSGTSYEQYFGPGTRLTVT.

The genes are TRBV6-5 and TRBJ1-2, with TRBD1 matching over 7 bases. V lost 0 bases to trimming and J lost 4 bases; unmatched junction nucleotides: 5. Germline V gene data show CDR1 as MNHEY and CDR2 as SVGAGI. The length of the CDR3 is 15 residues. CDR3 protein: CASSYSTGMRYGYTF. In DNA, the CDR3 is TGTGCCAGCAGTTACTCGACAGGGATGCGCTATGGCTACACCTTC.

The rearrangement joins TRBV24-1 to TRBJ1-1; D not certain. Trimming removed 5 bases from V and 1 base from J, with 10 bases in between. CDR1 is KGHDR, CDR2 SFDVKD, per germline. This CDR3 is built from 14 residues. Here the CDR3 reads CATSVPTRNTEAFF. The CDR3 region has the DNA TGTGCCACCAGTGTACCTACTAGGAACACTGAAGCTTTCTTT.

The chain has TRBV12-3 or TRBV12-4 and TRBJ1-3; D is unclear. This CDR3 has 12 amino acids. With 6 bases removed from V and 5 bases from J, the gap between germline ends came to 8 bases. The CDR3 DNA reads as TGTGCCAGCAGCCCGAGAAGAAACACCATATATTTT. This codes for CASSPRRNTIYF.

This clone appeared once. The chain carries TRBV6-5 and TRBJ2-7, with TRBD1 matching over 10 bases. Looked up from germline, CDR1 is MNHEY and CDR2 is SVGAGI. The V segment lost 4 bases and the J segment 5 bases; nucleotides outside the gene matches: 5. This CDR3 comprises 14 residues. DNA for the CDR3: TGTGCCAGCAGTTCCCGACAGGGGGCCCACGAGCAGTACTTC. Translation: CASSSRQGAHEQYF.